The 13 T cell receptor beta chains below come from one sample, sequenced in a study of T cells in Graves' hyperthyroidism and ophthalmopathy. The TCR beta CDR3 regions underwent amplification using RNA transcripts as the source. Primed by the HTBI set, a first-round RT-PCR was run on the TCR CDR3. TCRdb itself ran the multiplex PCR reads through MiXCR, one entry per CDR3 protein. The data show approximately 330,000 distinct CDR3 sequences, about 18% seen once. Sequencing input: blood. Receptors were obtained from a woman between 45 and 60 years old with Graves' hyperthyroidism.

This clonotype appeared a few times. The chain employs TRBV19 and TRBJ1-5; no definite D call. Trimming took 3 bases from V and 0 from J, leaving 12 bases between them. CDR1 is LNHDA and CDR2 is SQIVND in the germline V gene (reference sequence). The CDR3 is 16 amino acids. This CDR3 reads CASSMVGPYSNQPQHF. DNA of the CDR3: TGTGCCAGTAGTATGGTGGGCCCGTATAGCAATCAGCCCCAGCATTTT. The entire variable domain, with the rest obtained from reference TRBV19 and TRBJ1-5, is as follows: DGGITQSPKYLFRKEGQNVTLSCEQNLNHDAMYWYRQDPGQGLRLIYYSQIVNDFQKGDIAEGYSVSREKKESFPLTVTSAQKNPTAFYLCASSMVGPYSNQPQHFGDGTRLSIL.

The V gene is TRBV3-1, the J gene TRBJ2-7; D is unresolved. Between the trimmed V and J ends, which lost 4 bases and 2 bases, there was a span of 15 bases. CDR1 is LGHDT, CDR2 YNNKEL, per germline (reference sequence). CDR3 size: 15 residues. CDR3 in amino acids: CASSPRGRQTYEQYF. The CDR3 DNA reads TGTGCCAGCAGCCCACGAGGTAGACAAACCTACGAGCAGTACTTC.

The CDR3 DNA is TGCGCCAGCAGCCTTGGGTCCAGCGGGAGGGCCAATGAGCAGTTCTTC. Translation: CASSLGSSGRANEQFF. V is TRBV5-1 and J is TRBJ2-1; 10 nucleotides align to TRBD2. This CDR3 has 16 amino acids. Trimming removed 4 bases from V and 6 bases from J; junction bases left unmatched: 10. Germline-derived CDR1 and CDR2 are SGHRS and YFSETQ.

The V and J genes are TRBV6-1 and TRBJ1-1; D ambiguous. Trimming took 8 bases from V and 6 from J, leaving 13 bases between them. In germline, CDR1 is MNHNS, CDR2 SASEGT. This CDR3 has 12 residues. As DNA, the CDR3 is TGTGCCAGCGCCCCCCGGAGGTCTGAAGCTTTCTTT. Protein: CASAPRRSEAFF.

This clonotype came up a few times. V is TRBV15 and J is TRBJ1-4, with D hard to call. The germline V gene has CDR1 LNHNV and CDR2 YYDKDF (reference sequence). This CDR3 spans 14 amino acids. V gave up 0 bases and J gave up 14 bases, with 16 bases separating them. The CDR3 region is CATSRDVEAGYLFF. The CDR3 bases are TGTGCCACCAGCAGAGATGTTGAGGCAGGCTACCTGTTTTTT.

The chain joins TRBV4-1 to TRBJ2-5; D unresolved. Germline loops: CDR1 MGHRA, CDR2 YSYEKL. V gave up 6 bases and J gave up 1 base, with 12 bases separating them. The CDR3 totals 14 residues. The DNA for the CDR3 is TGCGCCAGCAGTATCTCGCCAGGCCAAGAGACCCAGTACTTC. This encodes CASSISPGQETQYF.

The genes are TRBV29-1 and TRBJ1-4; TRBD1 is a possible D gene (6 bases). Germline V CDR1 and CDR2: SQVTM, ANQGSEA. The V gene lost 4 bases and the J gene lost 8 bases, with 20 bases spanning the gap. This CDR3 comprises 15 residues. CDR3 in DNA: TGCAGCGTTGCACGACAGGTCGGACCCTTGGAAAAACTGTTTTTT. It encodes CSVARQVGPLEKLFF. Supplemented by reference TRBV29-1 and TRBJ1-4, the full variable domain reads SAVISQKPSRDICQRGTSLTIQCQVDSQVTMMFWYRQQPGQSLTLIATANQGSEATYESGFVIDKFPISRPNLTFSTLTVSNMSPEDSSIYLCSVARQVGPLEKLFFGSGTQLSVL.

With respect to this clonotype: This clone may be a read error of a much larger clone one base away. The chain is built from TRBV5-1 and TRBJ1-1, with D tentatively TRBD1 (5 bases). The CDR3 consists of 14 residues. Germline values: CDR1 SGHRS, CDR2 YFSETQ. The CDR3 loop reads CASGLAGQNTEAFF. The CDR3 bases are TGCGCCAGCGGCTTGGCAGGGCAGAACACTGAAGCTTTCTTT. The complete variable domain, with remaining parts taken from reference TRBV5-1 and TRBJ1-1, reads KAGVTQTPRYLIKTRGQQVTLSCSPISGHRSVSWYQQTPGQGLQFLFEYFSETQRNKGNFPGRFSGRQFSNSRSEMNVSTLELGDSALYLCASGLAGQNTEAFFGQGTRLTVV.

The V and J genes are TRBV6-1 and TRBJ2-7, with D possibly matching TRBD2 (7 bases). The germline V gene has CDR1 MNHNS and CDR2 SASEGT. CDR3 length: 14 residues. V lost 6 bases and J 1 base, leaving 13 bases between the germline ends. The CDR3 nucleotides are TGTGCCAGCAGAGCCAGGGGAGGGTCCTACGAGCAGTACTTC. Its protein is CASRARGGSYEQYF.

Many counts were recorded for this clonotype. V is TRBV18 and J is TRBJ1-5; no clear D gene. CDR3 size: 15 residues. Trimming left V 3 bases short and J 0 bases short, with 9 bases between. Germline V gives CDR1 KGHSH, CDR2 LQKENI. CDR3 sequence: CASSPVQSSNQPQHF. CDR3 in DNA: TGTGCCAGCTCACCGGTGCAGAGTAGCAATCAGCCCCAGCATTTT.

This clonotype was counted ten times or more. This rearrangement joins TRBV7-3 to TRBJ2-2; D not certain. CDR1 and CDR2 (germline): SGHTA, FQGTGA. The CDR3 extends over 15 amino acids. V was pared by 4 bases and J by 4 bases, with 13 bases between. The CDR3 here is CASSSTIFGTGELFF. In DNA, the CDR3 is TGTGCCAGCAGCTCCACGATTTTCGGCACCGGGGAGCTGTTTTTT.

The chain links TRBV30 to TRBJ2-7; TRBD2 matches 11 bases. This CDR3 is built from 13 residues. The trim removed 3 bases at V and 6 bases at J, leaving 4 bases unmatched. The germline V gene has CDR1 GTSNPN and CDR2 SVGIG (reference sequence). CDR3 region: CAWSAGLAGEQYV. CDR3 DNA: TGTGCCTGGAGCGCAGGACTAGCGGGCGAGCAGTACGTC.

This clonotype has a count of ten or more. The gene calls are TRBV7-9 and TRBJ1-2, with a possible D match to TRBD1 (5 bases). The V end was cut by 5 bases, the J end by 2 bases, with 12 bases between. The CDR3 extends over 14 amino acids. Germline V gene lookup returns CDR1 SEHNR and CDR2 FQNEAQ (reference sequence). CDR3 nucleotides: TGTGCCAGCAGCAGAGTCGAGGGGAACTATGGCTACACCTTC. This encodes CASSRVEGNYGYTF.